This T cell receptor (beta chain) comes out of a study of blood T cell repertoires in COVID-19. Looking at the study overall: Sites across the United States, Italy and Spain contributed samples from acute and convalescent COVID-19. Sources were T cells, B-cell-depleted T cells, or PBMCs; the material itself was cDNA or gDNA.

V lost 0 bases to trimming and J lost 4 bases; unmatched junction nucleotides: 6. CDR3 size: 15 residues. Germline V CDR1 and CDR2: SGHRS, YFSETQ. The sample holds one count of this clone. In the source study's methods: Reference gene primer amplification yielded estimated nucleated cell counts. Profiled with immunoSEQ multiplex PCR; TCRdb holds only in-frame clones, not every one. V, J and clone size reflect that table, while D and trimming were determined from the DNA. The top ten hold around 3.3% of the sample, which has about 14,000 clones, about 90% seen once. The chain recombines TRBV5-1 with TRBJ1-1, with 7 bases identical to TRBD1. This receptor was taken from a human donor in a cohort sampled during active COVID-19. Sequencing was performed on peripheral blood. The CDR3: CASSLDTGAGTEAFF. The CDR3 bases are TGCGCCAGCAGCTTGGATACAGGGGCGGGCACTGAAGCTTTCTTT.